This passage covers 4 T cell receptor beta chains from one sample sequenced in a study of T-cell memory formation after mild COVID-19. A single record per CDR3 protein comes from TCRdb applying MiXCR to the 5' RACE reads. The data hold about 310,000 distinct CDR3 sequences, with around a sixth observed a single time. What was sequenced was PBMCs or a T cell subset sorted from them (not recorded which). These receptor sequences come from a man younger than 35 who had mild COVID-19 (a few samples of this study predate the infection). Cell type and time point are not known.

The rearrangement links TRBV12-3 or TRBV12-4 to TRBJ1-1, with TRBD1 as a possible D gene (6 bases). V was pared by 6 bases and J by 11 bases, with 13 bases between. The CDR3 totals 11 residues. CDR3 DNA: TGTGCCAGCAGCCCCGGGGGGGCGGCTTTCTTT. Translating gives CASSPGGAAFF.

V gene TRBV5-1 combines with J gene TRBJ2-7, with 10 positions matching TRBD1. The CDR3 extends over 15 amino acids. Germline lookup yields CDR1 SGHRS and CDR2 YFSETQ. Unmatched junction bases numbered 8, after V lost 4 bases and J lost 4 bases. CDR3 in amino acids: CASSLPGQGQYEQYF. The CDR3, as DNA: TGCGCCAGCAGCCTACCGGGACAGGGGCAGTACGAGCAGTACTTC.

The V and J genes are TRBV20-1 and TRBJ2-3; D gene uncertain. Per germline, CDR1 DFQATT and CDR2 SNEGSKA (reference sequence). V was trimmed by 0 bases and J by 1 base, leaving 17 bases between them. The CDR3 runs 17 residues. CDR3 residues: CSARDFPPGSGTDTQYF. The CDR3 coding sequence is TGCAGTGCTAGAGATTTTCCCCCCGGCAGCGGCACAGATACGCAGTATTTT.

This clonotype has a count of ten or more. The gene calls are TRBV7-2 and TRBJ2-2, with 7 bases identical to TRBD1. CDR1 is SGHTA, CDR2 FQGNSA, per germline. This CDR3 contains 15 residues. V lost 5 bases, J lost 2 bases, and 5 bases stayed unmatched. The chain's CDR3 is CASSRGQINTGELFF. As DNA, the CDR3 is TGTGCCAGCAGCCGGGGACAGATTAACACCGGGGAGCTGTTTTTT.